This TCR beta chain was obtained from a study of T cell responses to AZD1222 COVID-19 vaccine. Sequenced by immunoSEQ multiplex PCR; TCRdb stores in-frame clones only, minus some. Here the sample spans over 40,000 clones, approximately 83% being singletons. The CDR3 sequence is 15 residues long. Germline V gene lookup returns CDR1 SGHRS and CDR2 YFSETQ. V was pared by 3 bases and J by 3 bases, with 13 bases between. The V call is TRBV5-1, the J call TRBJ1-5, with D possibly matching TRBD1 (5 bases). The material was peripheral blood, obtained on day 0 of AZD1222 vaccination. The sequence derives from an adult in good health. CDR3 loop: CASSSGPGYNQPQHF. The CDR3 DNA follows: TGCGCCAGCAGCTCAGGGCCGGGATACAATCAGCCCCAGCATTTT.